This is a list of T cell receptor beta chains from one sample in a study of cytomegalovirus exposure and HLA in healthy donors. Using immunoSEQ multiplex PCR, the repertoire was profiled, and TCRdb retains in-frame clones only, with some absent. The sample lists about 190,000 clones; about four fifths were seen once. The specimen sequenced was PBMCs. The source is a woman in her 30s in good health and CMV-seropositive. Both conserved end residues are part of each CDR3. The order of the fields is J gene, D gene, V gene, clone size, CDR3 DNA, CDR3 protein. D genes are given only for firm matches. Some rows have no size entry. The others give once, few or many, or a class for an expanded clone.

>TRBJ2-1|.|TRBV7-2|.
TGTGCCAGCACCAAGGAGGGGGCTAGAAATGAGCAGTTCTTC
CASTKEGARNEQFF
>TRBJ2-7|TRBD2|TRBV5-5|.
TGTGCCAGCAGCTTGGTAGGGCCGGGAGGGGAGCAGTACTTC
CASSLVGPGGEQYF
>TRBJ2-3|TRBD2|TRBV27|.
TGTGCCAGCAGTTTACTAGCGGGAGGGCCTGATACGCAGTATTTT
CASSLLAGGPDTQYF
>TRBJ1-3|.|TRBV15|few
TGTGCCACCAGCAGCCCCGGGAACACCATATATTTT
CATSSPGNTIYF
>TRBJ1-2|TRBD1|TRBV6-5|few
TGTGCCAGCAGTTCGATCTACAGGGGGGATGGCTACACCTTC
CASSSIYRGDGYTF
>TRBJ2-2|TRBD1|TRBV19|.
TGTGCCAGTAGTATAACAGGGGGACAGATGAACACCGGGGAGCTGTTTTTT
CASSITGGQMNTGELFF
>TRBJ2-7|TRBD2|TRBV29-1|.
TGCAGCGTTGAGGGGATAGCGGGAACTACCTACGAGCAGTACTTC
CSVEGIAGTTYEQYF
>TRBJ2-1|TRBD2|TRBV7-8|.
TGTGCCAGCACCCCACCACCCCTAGCGGGGGGCTACAATGAGCAGTTCTTC
CASTPPPLAGGYNEQFF
>TRBJ2-2|.|TRBV27|.
TGTGCCAGCAGTCCGACTCGGGACACCGGGGAGCTGTTTTTT
CASSPTRDTGELFF
>TRBJ1-2|TRBD1|TRBV11-2|few
TGTGCCAGCAGCTCCCGGGACAGGTACTATGGCTACACCTTC
CASSSRDRYYGYTF
>TRBJ2-7|.|TRBV7-6|.
TGTGCCAGCAGCCCCTCTTCGGGTAGGGGAAGAGTATCCTACGAGCAGTACTTC
CASSPSSGRGRVSYEQYF
>TRBJ1-1|.|TRBV6-5|.
TGTGCCAGCAGTTACTCCTCGGGTGGGAACACTGAAGCTTTCTTT
CASSYSSGGNTEAFF
>TRBJ2-3|.|TRBV7-6|.
TGTGCCAGCAGCTTATCCCAACAGGGCCCCCAGACGCAGTATTTT
CASSLSQQGPQTQYF
>TRBJ1-2|TRBD1|TRBV28|.
TGTGCCAGCAGTGGCTCGGGACAGGGTTTTCCTAACTATGGCTACACCTTC
CASSGSGQGFPNYGYTF
>TRBJ1-2|.|TRBV30|.
TGTGCCTGGAGTTACAGGGTCTTGGGTGGCTACACCTTC
CAWSYRVLGGYTF
>TRBJ1-2|TRBD1|TRBV28|.
TGTGCCAGCAGTTTGTTATCGGGACAGGGTAACTATGGCTACACCTTC
CASSLLSGQGNYGYTF
>TRBJ1-4|.|TRBV27|.
TGTGCCAGCAGTCCAGAGGGGCCGACGACTACGCACAGGGCTAATGAAAAACTGTTTTTT
CASSPEGPTTTHRANEKLFF
>TRBJ2-1|TRBD2|TRBV6-4|.
TGTGCCAGTTCTAGCGGGAGAGAAGGGGAGCAGTTCTTC
CASSSGREGEQFF
>TRBJ2-7|TRBD1|TRBV29-1|.
TGCAGCGTTTCACAGGGGGCTGGAGAGCAGTACTTC
CSVSQGAGEQYF
>TRBJ2-7|.|TRBV7-6|.
TGTGCCAGCAGCGAAAACATAGCTTCCCGCGAGCAGTACTTC
CASSENIASREQYF
>TRBJ2-5|TRBD2|TRBV5-1|.
TGCGCCAGCAGCTTGTTGGGGACTAGCAACCAAGAGACCCAGTACTTC
CASSLLGTSNQETQYF
>TRBJ2-2|.|TRBV7-9|many
TGTGCCAGCAGCTCCCCCGGGACTGCTGCCACCGGGGAGCTGTTTTTT
CASSSPGTAATGELFF
>TRBJ1-1|.|TRBV19|.
TGTGCCAGTAGTATCGGGGGATTCGCTGAAGCTTTCTTT
CASSIGGFAEAFF
>TRBJ1-3|.|TRBV9|.
TGTGCCAGCAGCTCCACCGGCGGCTACTCTGGAAACACCATATATTTT
CASSSTGGYSGNTIYF
>TRBJ2-2|.|TRBV6-5|.
TGTGCCAGCAGTTACGTAGACTGGTACACCGGGGAGCTGTTTTTT
CASSYVDWYTGELFF
>TRBJ2-7|TRBD2|TRBV11-3|.
TGTGCCAGCAGCTTAGTGTCGTTGCAGGGAGGGGACGAGCAGTACTTC
CASSLVSLQGGDEQYF
>TRBJ2-5|.|TRBV5-1|.
TGCGCCAGCAGCTTCCTAATCACGTCGGGGGAGCAGTACTTC
CASSFLITSGEQYF
>TRBJ2-5|TRBD2|TRBV7-8|.
TGTGCCAGCAGCTTAGAAGCGGGGGGGCTAGTAGAGACCCAGTACTTC
CASSLEAGGLVETQYF
>TRBJ2-7|.|TRBV4-2|.
TGTGCCAGCAGCCAAGACATTTCCTACGAGCAGTACTTC
CASSQDISYEQYF
>TRBJ2-7|.|TRBV10-1|.
TGCGCCAGCAGTGAGTCTGGGAGCTCCTACGAGCAGTACTTC
CASSESGSSYEQYF
>TRBJ2-1|TRBD2|TRBV27|.
TGTGCCAGCGCTCGTAGCGGGAGTTATCGTGAGCAGTTCTTC
CASARSGSYREQFF
>TRBJ1-1|.|TRBV10-1|.
TGCGCCAGCAGTGAGCCCGGGAAGAACACTGAAGCTTTCTTT
CASSEPGKNTEAFF
>TRBJ1-1|.|TRBV7-3|.
TGTGCCAGCAGCCCGGGGAGGGACACTGAAGCTTTCTTT
CASSPGRDTEAFF
>TRBJ2-3|TRBD1|TRBV6-1|.
TGTGCCAGCACCGGGACAGGGAGTCGGTCACATACGCAGTATTTT
CASTGTGSRSHTQYF
>TRBJ2-1|TRBD2|TRBV7-9|.
TGTGCCAGCAGAGCCGGGACTAGCGGGGTATACAATGAGCAGTTCTTC
CASRAGTSGVYNEQFF
>TRBJ2-5|.|TRBV20-1|.
TGCAGTGCTAGTCTCCAAGAGACCCAGTACTTC
CSASLQETQYF
>TRBJ2-1|TRBD2|TRBV7-8|.
TGTGCCAGCAGCTTACTAGCGGGATACAATGAGCAGTTCTTC
CASSLLAGYNEQFF
>TRBJ2-5|TRBD2|TRBV5-5|.
TGTGCCAGCAGCTTGGGATATGGAGCGGGGGGCCTCCAAGAGACCCAGTACTTC
CASSLGYGAGGLQETQYF
>TRBJ2-1|.|TRBV5-4|.
TGTGCCAGCAGCTTGGAGAGTGAGCAGTTCTTC
CASSLESEQFF
>TRBJ2-3|.|TRBV2|.
TGTGCCAGCAGTCAGAGGCAGTCCCCTAGCACAGATACGCAGTATTTT
CASSQRQSPSTDTQYF
>TRBJ2-7|TRBD1|TRBV19|.
TGTGCCAGTAGTGAAGGGACAGGGCCGTTCTACGAGCAGTACTTC
CASSEGTGPFYEQYF
>TRBJ1-4|.|TRBV7-6|.
TGTGCCAGCAGCCGGAGGCCGAATGAAAAACTGTTTTTT
CASSRRPNEKLFF
>TRBJ2-1|TRBD2|TRBV4-1|.
TGCGCCAGCAGCCAAGAAAGAAGCGGGGCCTACAATGAGCAGTTCTTC
CASSQERSGAYNEQFF
>TRBJ1-2|TRBD1|TRBV4-3|few
TGCGCCAGCAGCCACCGGGACAGGGTAACCTATGGCTACACCTTC
CASSHRDRVTYGYTF
>TRBJ2-5|.|TRBV18|.
TGTGCCAGCTCAACCACCGGTGAGGGGGAAGAGACCCAGTACTTC
CASSTTGEGEETQYF
>TRBJ2-7|.|TRBV7-2|.
TGTGCCAGCAGCGCTGCGCCCGGGACAACCTACGAGCAGTACTTC
CASSAAPGTTYEQYF
>TRBJ2-1|TRBD2|TRBV7-6|.
TGTGCCAGCAGCTCCAGACTAGCGGGATTCTACAATGAGCAGTTCTTC
CASSSRLAGFYNEQFF
>TRBJ2-7|.|TRBV29-1|.
TGCAGCGTAGGGACATCCGAGCAGTACTTC
CSVGTSEQYF
>TRBJ2-1|TRBD2|TRBV29-1|.
TGCGGGGGGGGGACTAGCAGACGGAGCTCCTACAATGAGCAGTTCTTC
CGGGTSRRSSYNEQFF
>TRBJ1-1|.|TRBV2|few
TGTGCCAGCAGTGAAGCTCCTCAAGGAGGTTCTGAAGCTTTCTTT
CASSEAPQGGSEAFF
>TRBJ1-5|TRBD1|TRBV7-2|once
TGTGCCAGCAGCCCGTACAGGGGGTATAGCAATCAGCCCCAGCATTTT
CASSPYRGYSNQPQHF
>TRBJ1-2|TRBD1|TRBV20-1|few
TGCAGTGCTAGATCGGGACAGATTTTC
CSARSGQIF
>TRBJ1-2|TRBD1|TRBV27|.
TGTGCCAGCAGTAAGCCGGGACAGGGTACCTATGGCTACACCTTC
CASSKPGQGTYGYTF
>TRBJ1-4|TRBD1|TRBV7-9|.
TGTGCCAGCAGCGAACAGGGGGTCGGGGAAAAACTGTTTTTT
CASSEQGVGEKLFF
>TRBJ1-5|TRBD1|TRBV11-2|.
TGTGCCAGCAGCTCCGCAGGGGGATCAGGCCAGCCCCAGCATTTT
CASSSAGGSGQPQHF
>TRBJ2-7|TRBD2|TRBV6-6|once
TGTGCCAGCCGGGCGGTGGGCGGGGGATACGAGCAGTACTTC
CASRAVGGGYEQYF
>TRBJ1-6|.|TRBV25-1|few
TGTGCCAGACCACCGGGACATATTGATTCACCCCTCCACTTT
CARPPGHIDSPLHF
>TRBJ2-3|TRBD2|TRBV19|.
TGTGCCAGTAGTATGGCGGGAGGGGTAGATACGCAGTATTTT
CASSMAGGVDTQYF
>TRBJ2-3|TRBD2|TRBV5-1|.
TGCGCCAGCAGCCCGGAAGGGACTAGCGGCCTAGATACGCAGTATTTT
CASSPEGTSGLDTQYF
>TRBJ1-1|.|TRBV6-6|.
TGTGCCAGCAGTTACTCGGGTGGGGCAGCCGAAGCTTTCTTT
CASSYSGGAAEAFF